These 23 T cell receptor beta chains were sequenced from one sample in a study of T cell changes during pregnancy in multiple sclerosis. Only in-frame clones appear in the TCRdb table, and some are missing; sequencing was by immunoSEQ multiplex PCR. The repertoire holds 50,000 or so clones, with 91% as singletons. The sample was CD8+ T cells from peripheral blood mononuclear cells, taken after pregnancy. The receptors derive from a female donor with multiple sclerosis, enrolled in a pregnancy study.

The V call is TRBV4-2, the J call TRBJ2-3, with 7 positions matching TRBD2. Germline lookup yields CDR1 LGHNA and CDR2 YNFKEQ. The CDR3 runs to 16 residues. J was trimmed by 6 bases and V by 0 bases; bases with no gene match: 9. DNA for the CDR3: TGTGCCAGCAGCCAAGAGATCAGAGGTAGCGGGGATACGCAGTATTTT. It encodes CASSQEIRGSGDTQYF.

This clone occurred once. The V call is TRBV7-6, the J call TRBJ2-5; 8 nucleotides match TRBD2. The CDR3 is 15 residues long. CDR1 and CDR2 (germline): SGHVS, FNYEAQ. J was trimmed by 5 bases and V by 3 bases; bases with no gene match: 8. The CDR3 loop is CASSLAGGVFETQYF. In nucleotides, the CDR3 is TGTGCCAGCAGCTTGGCCGGGGGGGTTTTTGAGACCCAGTACTTC.

The gene calls are TRBV7-9 and TRBJ1-1; D remains unclear. V lost 0 bases and J lost 4, with 9 bases in between. The CDR3 is made up of 14 amino acids. Germline CDR1 reads SEHNR; CDR2 reads FQNEAQ (reference sequence). DNA of the CDR3: TGTGCCAGCAGCTTAGCAGAGGTAATCACTGAAGCTTTCTTT. It specifies CASSLAEVITEAFF.

The rearrangement uses TRBV23-1 and TRBJ1-5; 7 bases agree with TRBD1. TRBV23-1 is known as an ORF, though its function is uncertain. J was trimmed by 4 bases and V by 11 bases; bases with no gene match: 14. This CDR3 is built from 15 residues. CDR3 coding DNA: TGCGCCGGACGCCGCGAGGGGGCAGCTAATCAGCCCCAGCATTTT. It codes for CAGRREGAANQPQHF.

This chain uses TRBV12-5 with TRBJ2-7; TRBD2 matches 10 bases. CDR3 length equals 18 residues. The germline V gene has CDR1 LGHNT and CDR2 FRNRAP. The V segment lost 3 bases and the J segment 0 bases; nucleotides outside the gene matches: 11. This chain's CDR3 is CASGFPATSGDSSYEQYF. Written as DNA, the CDR3 is TGTGCTAGTGGTTTCCCCGCAACTAGCGGGGATAGCTCCTACGAGCAGTACTTC. Full variable domain (missing parts from reference TRBV12-5 and TRBJ2-7): DARVTQTPRHKVTEMGQEVTMRCQPILGHNTVFWYRQTMMQGLELLAYFRNRAPLDDSGMPKDRFSAEMPDATLATLKIQPSEPRDSAVYFCASGFPATSGDSSYEQYFGPGTRLTVT.

In DNA, the CDR3 is TGCAGCGTTGAAGCCCCGCCAGGGGACGCCGCCGGGGAGCTGTTTTTT. This sequence encodes CSVEAPPGDAAGELFF. V is TRBV29-1 and J is TRBJ2-2; a weak D match, TRBD1 (6 bases). Deletions cut 1 base from V and 6 bases from J, with 18 bases between. The CDR3 has 16 amino acids. CDR1 and CDR2 from the germline V gene are SQVTM and ANQGSEA.

This clone came up once. This sequence joins TRBV4-1 and TRBJ1-6, with no clear D. Trimming removed 1 base at V and 9 bases at J, with 4 bases between. The CDR3 is made up of 12 amino acids. CDR1 is MGHRA and CDR2 is YSYEKL in the germline V gene. The CDR3 DNA sequence: TGCGCCAGCAGCCAAGGGAGTTCACCCCTCCACTTT. Translation gives CASSQGSSPLHF.

This chain connects TRBV5-4 to TRBJ2-2, with 9 bases identical to TRBD1. This CDR3 is built from 14 residues. Germline lookup yields CDR1 SGHNT and CDR2 YYREEE (reference sequence). V lost 4 bases, J lost 6 bases, and 4 bases stayed unmatched. The CDR3 nucleotides read TGTGCCAGCAGCACGGACAGGGGCGCCGGGGAGCTGTTTTTT. Residues: CASSTDRGAGELFF.

The rearrangement uses TRBV13 and TRBJ1-4; D gene unclear. This CDR3 comprises 15 residues. Trimming took 5 bases from V and 0 from J, leaving 10 bases between them. Looked up from germline, CDR1 is PRHDT and CDR2 is FYEKMQ (reference sequence). As DNA, the CDR3 is TGTGCCAGCAGCCGCAGTCCCTCAACTAATGAAAAACTGTTTTTT. Protein product: CASSRSPSTNEKLFF.

The rearrangement links TRBV7-9 to TRBJ1-1; 9 nucleotides agree with TRBD1. After removal of 5 bases from V and 1 base from J, the junction contained 5 bases not matched to a gene. The CDR3 has 15 amino acids. Germline V gene lookup returns CDR1 SEHNR and CDR2 FQNEAQ (reference sequence). The CDR3 region has the DNA TGTGCCAGCAGCCACAGGGGGCAGCGGAACACTGAAGCTTTCTTT. Translating gives CASSHRGQRNTEAFF.

The CDR3 nucleotides read TGTGCCAGCAGCGGGAGCGGGGCCCTTTCCGAGCAGTACTTC. This encodes CASSGSGALSEQYF. The gene calls are TRBV9 and TRBJ2-7, with 7 bases matching TRBD2. Germline trimming cut 3 bases from V and 6 bases from J; bases unmatched to any gene: 9. CDR1 is SGDLS and CDR2 is YYNGEE in the germline V gene. The CDR3 runs to 14 residues.

This chain connects TRBV4-2 to TRBJ2-3, with 8 nucleotides matching TRBD2. The CDR3 totals 15 residues. The junction had 4 bases not matched to a gene; V was cut back by 3 bases and J by 2 bases. Looked up from germline, CDR1 is LGHNA and CDR2 is YNFKEQ. Written as DNA, the CDR3 is TGTGCCAGCAGCCATTCGGGGGGGGCCACAGATACGCAGTATTTT. Translated: CASSHSGGATDTQYF.

The gene calls are TRBV11-2 and TRBJ2-1, with TRBD1 matching over 8 bases. J was trimmed by 3 bases and V by 4 bases; bases with no gene match: 5. This CDR3 has 15 amino acids. Germline loops: CDR1 SGHAT, CDR2 FQNNGV. CDR3 region: CASSSGTGDYNEQFF. In DNA form, the CDR3 reads TGTGCCAGCAGCTCCGGGACAGGCGACTACAATGAGCAGTTCTTC. Combining the CDR3 with reference TRBV11-2 and TRBJ2-1 gives the whole variable domain EAGVAQSPRYKIIEKRQSVAFWCNPISGHATLYWYQQILGQGPKLLIQFQNNGVVDDSQLPKDRFSAERLKGVDSTLKIQPAKLEDSAVYLCASSSGTGDYNEQFFGPGTRLTVL.

The J gene is TRBJ2-1, the V gene TRBV2; TRBD2 matches at 11 bases. Germline CDR1 is SNHLY and CDR2 is FYNNEI. The V gene end was trimmed by 7 bases and the J gene end by 5 bases; junction bases not matched to a gene: 7. The length of the CDR3 is 15 residues. CDR3 amino acids: CASIGRLAGNNEQFF. CDR3 nucleotide sequence: TGTGCCAGCATTGGAAGACTAGCGGGGAACAATGAGCAGTTCTTC.

V and J are TRBV27 and TRBJ1-5; 10 positions agree with TRBD1. The junction had 7 bases not matched to a gene; V was cut back by 5 bases and J by 3 bases. Germline CDR1 MNHEY, CDR2 SMNVEV (reference sequence). The CDR3 spans 16 residues. The CDR3, as DNA: TGTGCCAGCAGTCCCCACGGGACAGGGGTCAATCAGCCCCAGCATTTT. It yields the protein CASSPHGTGVNQPQHF.

On this clone: The junction differs from germline at one of its ends, possibly a read error. The gene calls are TRBV4-1 and TRBJ1-1; TRBD1 is a possible D gene (5 bases). Germline CDR1 MGHRA, CDR2 YSYEKL. CDR3 length equals 16 residues. The CDR3 protein is CASSHTDSTMNTEAFF. CDR3 sequence (DNA): TGTGCCAGCAGCCACACAGACAGTACAATGAACACTGAAGCTTTCTTT.

The chain carries TRBV7-9 and TRBJ1-4; TRBD1 matches 9 bases. V lost 1 base, J lost 5 bases, and 2 bases stayed unmatched. The germline gives CDR1 SEHNR, CDR2 FQNEAQ (reference sequence). This CDR3 is 15 amino acids long. The CDR3 spells CASSLGTGENEKLFF. For the CDR3, the DNA is TGTGCCAGCAGCTTAGGGACAGGGGAAAATGAAAAACTGTTTTTT.

The chain couples TRBV10-3 to TRBJ2-1, with 10 bases matching TRBD2. V lost 7 bases, J lost 2 bases, and 2 bases stayed unmatched. The CDR3 extends over 14 amino acids. Germline CDR1 is ENHRY and CDR2 is SYGVKD. The CDR3 coding sequence is TGTGCCATCACCAGCGGGGGGGCCTACAATGAGCAGTTCTTC. Protein: CAITSGGAYNEQFF.

DNA for the CDR3: TGTGCCACCCCAGCTTATACAGGGGTGAACTATGGCTACACCTTC. Its translation is CATPAYTGVNYGYTF. The chain uses TRBV7-9 and TRBJ1-2; 7 nucleotides align to TRBD1. Germline assignment: CDR1 SEHNR and CDR2 FQNEAQ (reference sequence). The length of the CDR3 is 15 residues. Losses at the gene ends were 10 bases for V and 2 bases for J; bases not matched to a gene: 13.

The rearrangement uses TRBV10-3 and TRBJ2-7; TRBD1 aligns across 7 bases. The CDR3 runs to 14 residues. The V gene's germline CDR1 is ENHRY and CDR2 SYGVKD. J was trimmed by 2 bases and V by 4 bases; bases with no gene match: 5. CDR3 protein: CAISGGTATYEQYF. In DNA, the CDR3 is TGTGCCATCAGTGGGGGGACAGCGACCTACGAGCAGTACTTC.

This clone has just one count. The rearrangement uses TRBV10-3 and TRBJ2-2, with D possibly TRBD2 on 5 matching bases. V was shortened by 10 bases and J by 1 base, with 10 bases between the two germline ends. CDR1 is ENHRY and CDR2 is SYGVKD in the germline V gene. This CDR3 contains 13 residues. CDR3 sequence reads: CATFGGNTGELFF. Written as DNA, the CDR3 is TGTGCCACATTCGGAGGGAACACCGGGGAGCTGTTTTTT.

The V call is TRBV7-6, the J call TRBJ2-5; 15 bases agree with TRBD2. This CDR3 is 19 amino acids long. Trimming at V came to 6 bases and at J to 5 bases, leaving 16 bases not matched to a gene. Looked up from germline, CDR1 is SGHVS and CDR2 is FNYEAQ. CDR3 coding DNA: TGTGCCAGCAGTTTCCCGGGACTAGCGGGGGGACCACCTCAGGAGACCCAGTACTTC. Translating gives CASSFPGLAGGPPQETQYF.

J is TRBJ2-7 and V is TRBV7-8; D gene uncertain. Between the trimmed V and J ends, which lost 5 bases and 2 bases, there was a span of 19 bases. The CDR3 consists of 16 residues. Per germline, CDR1 SGHVS and CDR2 FQNEAQ. DNA of the CDR3: TGTGCCAGCAGCCCTAGACCCACCCCAGTCCCCTACGAGCAGTACTTC. It translates to CASSPRPTPVPYEQYF.